The 13 T cell receptor beta chains listed next were all sequenced from one sample in a study of shared clonotypes between healthy human individuals. Profiled with immunoSEQ multiplex PCR; TCRdb holds only in-frame clones, not every one. The sample holds hundreds of thousands of clones, around 72% seen once. Specimen: memory CD4+ T cells sorted from blood. As for subset: CD45RA-negative fraction. Receptors were obtained from a woman aged 25 to 39 in good health.

This clone was detected a few times. Germline and junction disagree at one end, which may indicate a read error. This CDR3 is CASREGNQPQHF. In DNA, the CDR3 is TGTGCCAGCAGGGAAGGGAATCAGCCCCAGCATTTT. V is TRBV2 and J is TRBJ1-5; the D is unclear. The CDR3 totals 12 residues. The V gene's germline CDR1 is SNHLY and CDR2 FYNNEI.

This chain joins TRBV7-9 and TRBJ2-2, with TRBD2 matching over 8 bases. This CDR3 contains 15 residues. CDR1 is SEHNR, CDR2 FQNEAQ, per germline (reference sequence). Trimming cost V 7 bases and J 0 bases; bases outside gene matches: 4. The CDR3 loop is CASNQAGANTGELFF. The CDR3 coding sequence is TGTGCCAGCAACCAAGCGGGAGCGAACACCGGGGAGCTGTTTTTT.

The chain couples TRBV6-6 to TRBJ2-5; D may correspond to TRBD1 or TRBD2 (5 bases each). Germline V gene sequence: CDR1 MNHNY, CDR2 SVGAGI (reference sequence). The CDR3 spans 16 residues. V lost 0 bases and J 6 bases, leaving 17 bases between the germline ends. The CDR3 nucleotides are TGTGCCAGCAGTTACTCGAAGAGCCCGGGACGAAAGACCCAGTACTTC. Its translation is CASSYSKSPGRKTQYF.

The genes are TRBV7-2 and TRBJ2-5; a possible D gene is TRBD1 (6 bases). From germline, CDR1 is SGHTA and CDR2 FQGNSA. This CDR3 has 13 residues. V lost 3 bases and J lost 5, with 10 bases in between. The CDR3 nucleotides read TGTGCCAGCAGCTTTGGACAGTCGGAGACCCAGTACTTC. It translates to CASSFGQSETQYF.

This rearrangement joins TRBV28 to TRBJ2-3, with D perhaps TRBD1 (7 bases). The CDR3 loop spans 14 amino acids. In germline, CDR1 is MDHEN, CDR2 SYDVKM. Trimming removed 5 bases at V and 8 bases at J, with 17 bases between. The CDR3 spells CASSPSGGGGTQYF. The DNA of the CDR3 is TGTGCCAGCAGTCCCTCAGGGGGAGGAGGTACGCAGTATTTT.

The chain links TRBV7-9 to TRBJ1-2, with 7 bases matching TRBD1. This CDR3 is built from 16 residues. Germline assignment: CDR1 SEHNR and CDR2 FQNEAQ (reference sequence). V gave up 5 bases and J gave up 0 bases; unmatched junction bases: 9. The CDR3 here is CASSQFDRESNYGYTF. CDR3 DNA: TGTGCCAGCAGCCAATTCGACAGGGAATCTAACTATGGCTACACCTTC. The entire variable domain, with the rest obtained from reference TRBV7-9 and TRBJ1-2, is as follows: DTGVSQNPRHKITKRGQNVTFRCDPISEHNRLYWYRQTLGQGPEFLTYFQNEAQLEKSRLLSDRFSAERPKGSFSTLEIQRTEQGDSAMYLCASSQFDRESNYGYTFGSGTRLTVV.

The chain links TRBV19 to TRBJ2-1; D call uncertain. The germline V gene has CDR1 LNHDA and CDR2 SQIVND (reference sequence). Between the trimmed V and J ends, which lost 3 bases and 5 bases, there was a span of 8 bases. There are 13 residues in the CDR3. Here the CDR3 DNA reads TGTGCCAGTAGTATCTTCCCGAACAATGAGCAGTTCTTC. Translating gives CASSIFPNNEQFF.

V is TRBV5-1 and J is TRBJ2-3, with 12 bases matching TRBD2. The CDR3 runs 16 residues. Trimming at V came to 0 bases and at J to 2 bases, leaving 1 base not matched to a gene. From germline, CDR1 is SGHRS and CDR2 YFSETQ. The CDR3 spells CASSLGTSGITDTQYF. CDR3 nucleotide sequence: TGCGCCAGCAGCTTGGGGACTAGCGGGATCACAGATACGCAGTATTTT.

This rearrangement joins TRBV6-4 to TRBJ1-2, with TRBD1 as a possible D gene (6 bases). CDR3 length: 14 residues. Trimming pared 3 bases from V and 7 bases from J, leaving 15 bases between. Germline lookup yields CDR1 MRHNA and CDR2 SNTAGT. The CDR3 region is CASSEAPGHRGYTF. The CDR3 region has the DNA TGTGCCAGCAGTGAAGCTCCGGGACATCGTGGCTACACCTTC.

To note about this clone: One end of the junction varies from germline; a read error may be responsible. J is TRBJ1-3 and V is TRBV7-3; unclear D gene. The germline gives CDR1 SGHTA, CDR2 FQGTGA. The CDR3 is 13 amino acids. The DNA for the CDR3 is TGTGCCAGCGCCTTCGACTCTGGAAGCACCATATATTTT. Translating it yields CASAFDSGSTIYF.

The V call is TRBV9, the J call TRBJ2-7, with 7 bases that match TRBD2. Looked up from germline, CDR1 is SGDLS and CDR2 is YYNGEE. Losses at the gene ends were 3 bases for V and 4 bases for J; bases not matched to a gene: 7. The CDR3 runs 14 residues. The CDR3 coding sequence is TGTGCCAGCAGCGAAAATTCGGGAGGTTACGAGCAGTACTTC. It encodes CASSENSGGYEQYF. The full variable domain, in which reference TRBV9 and TRBJ2-7 provide the parts outside the CDR3, is DSGVTQTPKHLITATGQRVTLRCSPRSGDLSVYWYQQSLDQGLQFLIQYYNGEERAKGNILERFSAQQFPDLHSELNLSSLELGDSALYFCASSENSGGYEQYFGPGTRLTVT.

The chain has TRBV28 and TRBJ1-1; unclear D gene. CDR1 is MDHEN, CDR2 SYDVKM, per germline. With 3 bases removed from V and 5 bases from J, the gap between germline ends came to 19 bases. There are 16 residues in the CDR3. The CDR3 loop reads CASSFLFVEGGTEAFF. CDR3 nucleotide sequence: TGTGCCAGCAGTTTTCTCTTTGTGGAGGGAGGGACTGAAGCTTTCTTT.

This clone was counted a few times. The chain joins TRBV27 to TRBJ2-1; D ambiguous. Trimming left V 0 bases short and J 5 bases short, with 11 bases between. The germline CDR1 and CDR2 sequences are MNHEY and SMNVEV (reference sequence). The CDR3 contains 15 residues. Written as DNA, the CDR3 is TGTGCCAGCAGTTTATCGGTTCGAACCAACAATGAGCAGTTCTTC. Its protein product is CASSLSVRTNNEQFF.